This TCR beta chain was documented in a study of CXCR3-negative and CXCR3-positive naive CD8 T cells. Points from the study as a whole: The study found comparably high diversity in both naive subsets and much lower diversity in memory CD8+ cells. Hydrophobicity of TRB CDR3s was greater in CXCR3-positive naive cells than in CXCR3-negative naive cells.

Remarks on this clonotype: What it recognizes is unknown.

CDR1 is SQVTM and CDR2 is ANQGSEA in the germline V gene. The CDR3 runs to 14 residues. The libraries of TRB cDNA were prepared using 5' RACE with UMI labels. TCRdb re-analyzed the 5' RACE reads; it lists each CDR3 protein once, without DNA. Seen in this sample are 90,000 to 100,000 distinct CDR3 sequences; the ten most common clones hold 0.9% to 1.2%. This sequence was found in a human donor in good health. Some clones in this sample may be carry-over from other donors' samples. Source material: naive CXCR3+ CD8+ T cells from blood. Specified subset: CD45RO-CCR7+CD27+CD95- naive CD8+ T cells expressing CXCR3 (TNR3+). The chain has TRBV29-1 and TRBJ2-6. The CDR3 loop reads CSVDRSAGANVLTF.